This TCR beta chain was captured by sequencing in a study of blood T cells in healthy people across ages. Total RNA extracted from each sample amounted to at least 6 micrograms. Then a second PCR, running roughly 7 to 11 cycles, was carried out with a sample-barcoded 5' primer and a J-beta primer mix. TCRdb re-called the 5' RACE reads through MiXCR, storing one row per CDR3 protein. The data hold hundreds of thousands of distinct CDR3 sequences, with around 43% observed a single time. Only a few counts were recorded for this clonotype. The V gene end was trimmed by 7 bases and the J gene end by 3 bases; junction bases not matched to a gene: 6. The CDR3 has 15 amino acids. The germline V gene has CDR1 KGHDR and CDR2 SFDVKD.

The sequence was collected from a man aged 55 to 70 in good health. Sequencing input: blood. The V gene is TRBV24-1, the J gene TRBJ2-5; 11 bases are a match to TRBD2. This chain's CDR3 is CATSSASGGKETQYF. CDR3 in DNA: TGTGCCACCAGCTCGGCTAGCGGGGGGAAAGAGACCCAGTACTTC.